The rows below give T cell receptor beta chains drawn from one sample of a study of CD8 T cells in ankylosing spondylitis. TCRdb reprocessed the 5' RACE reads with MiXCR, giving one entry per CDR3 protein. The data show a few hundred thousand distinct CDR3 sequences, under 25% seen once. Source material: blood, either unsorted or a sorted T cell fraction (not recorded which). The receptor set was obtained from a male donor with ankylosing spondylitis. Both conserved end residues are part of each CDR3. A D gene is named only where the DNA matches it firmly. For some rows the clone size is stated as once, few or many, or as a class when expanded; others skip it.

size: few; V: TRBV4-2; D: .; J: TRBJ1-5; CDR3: CASSQFGRPQPQHF; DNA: TGTGCCAGCAGCCAGTTCGGCCGGCCCCAGCCCCAGCATTTT
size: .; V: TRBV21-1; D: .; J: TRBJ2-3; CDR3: CASSKEGPESQADTDTQYF; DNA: TGTGCCAGCAGCAAAGAGGGGCCAGAGTCCCAGGCGGACACAGATACGCAGTATTTT
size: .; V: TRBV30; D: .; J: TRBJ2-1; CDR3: CAWSARLGGNSYNEQFF; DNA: TGTGCCTGGAGTGCGAGGTTGGGCGGGAACTCGTACAATGAGCAGTTCTTC
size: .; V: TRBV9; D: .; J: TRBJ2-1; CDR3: CASSGEGDYNEQFF; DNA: TGTGCCAGCAGCGGGGAGGGGGACTACAATGAGCAGTTCTTC
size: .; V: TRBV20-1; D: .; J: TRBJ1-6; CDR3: CSASGHLGARNSPLHF; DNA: TGCAGTGCTAGTGGTCATCTGGGGGCTCGTAATTCACCCCTCCACTTT
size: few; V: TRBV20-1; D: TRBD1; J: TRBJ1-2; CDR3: CSARRTGSYGYTF; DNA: TGCAGTGCTAGAAGGACAGGGAGCTATGGCTACACCTTC
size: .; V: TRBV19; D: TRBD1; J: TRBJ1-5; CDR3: CASNLDRGSKPQHF; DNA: TGTGCCAGTAACCTCGACAGGGGTTCTAAGCCCCAGCATTTT
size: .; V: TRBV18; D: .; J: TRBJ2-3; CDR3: CASSPPGAGALTPDTQYF; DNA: TGTGCCAGCTCACCACCGGGGGCCGGGGCTTTAACCCCAGATACGCAGTATTTT
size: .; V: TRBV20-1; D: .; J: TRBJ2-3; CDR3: CSASMDSGPDTQYF; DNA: TGCAGTGCTAGTATGGACAGTGGGCCAGATACGCAGTATTTT
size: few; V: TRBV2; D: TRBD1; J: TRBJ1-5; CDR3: CASRPGQGRQNNQPQHF; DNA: TGTGCCAGCAGGCCGGGACAGGGCCGACAGAACAATCAGCCCCAGCATTTT
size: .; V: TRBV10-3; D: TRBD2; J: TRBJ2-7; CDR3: CAIRLAGGDMNEQYF; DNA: TGTGCCATCAGACTAGCGGGAGGTGATATGAACGAGCAGTACTTC
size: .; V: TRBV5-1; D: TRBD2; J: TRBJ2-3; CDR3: CASSVSGRAADTQYF; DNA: TGCGCCAGCAGCGTCAGCGGGAGGGCCGCAGATACGCAGTATTTT
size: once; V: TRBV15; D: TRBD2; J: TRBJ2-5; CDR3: CATSRDRSGGLGTQYF; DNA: TGTGCCACCAGCAGAGATCGTTCGGGAGGTTTGGGGACCCAGTACTTC
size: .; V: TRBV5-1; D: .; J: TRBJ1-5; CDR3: CASSLDCQPQHF; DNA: TGCGCCAGCAGCTTGGATTGTCAGCCCCAGCATTTT
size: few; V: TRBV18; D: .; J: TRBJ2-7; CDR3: CASSPSRDWSSYEQYF; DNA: TGTGCCAGCTCACCAAGTAGGGACTGGAGCTCCTACGAGCAGTACTTC
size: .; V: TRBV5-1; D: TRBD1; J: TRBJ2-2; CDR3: CASQAETGRTGELFF; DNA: TGCGCCAGCCAGGCTGAGACAGGGAGAACCGGGGAGCTGTTTTTT
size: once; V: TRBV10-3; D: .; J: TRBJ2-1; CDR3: CAISGKRSSSYNEQFF; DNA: TGTGCCATCAGTGGTAAGCGTTCGAGCTCCTACAATGAGCAGTTCTTC
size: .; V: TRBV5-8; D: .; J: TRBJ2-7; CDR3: CASSQGEQYF; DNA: TGTGCCAGCAGCCAAGGGGAGCAGTACTTC
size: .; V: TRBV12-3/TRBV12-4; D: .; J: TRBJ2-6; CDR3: CASTSQAPGANVLTF; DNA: TGTGCCAGTACCTCTCAGGCCCCTGGGGCCAACGTCCTGACTTTC
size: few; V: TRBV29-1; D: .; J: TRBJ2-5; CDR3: CSAGHRGETQYF; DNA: TGCAGCGCCGGACATAGGGGAGAGACCCAGTACTTC
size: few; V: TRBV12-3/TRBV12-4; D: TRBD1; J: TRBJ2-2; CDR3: CASRRTGAPPAGELFF; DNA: TGTGCCAGCAGAAGGACAGGGGCCCCCCCGGCCGGGGAGCTGTTTTTT
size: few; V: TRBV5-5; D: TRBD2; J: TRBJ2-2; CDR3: CASSWRLAGGTGELFF; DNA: TGTGCCAGCAGCTGGCGACTAGCGGGAGGTACCGGGGAGCTGTTTTTT
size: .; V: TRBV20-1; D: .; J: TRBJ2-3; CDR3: CSARDGQPWADTQYF; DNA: TGCAGTGCTAGAGACGGGCAGCCGTGGGCAGATACGCAGTATTTT
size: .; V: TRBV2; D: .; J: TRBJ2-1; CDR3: CASRGVQGSYNEQFF; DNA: TGTGCCAGCAGAGGGGTTCAGGGTTCCTACAATGAGCAGTTCTTC
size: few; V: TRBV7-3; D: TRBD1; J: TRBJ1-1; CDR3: CASSLDGTGYTEAFF; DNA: TGTGCCAGCAGCCTGGACGGGACAGGATACACTGAAGCTTTCTTT
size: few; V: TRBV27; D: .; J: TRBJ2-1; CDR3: CASSLSSSNEQFF; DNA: TGTGCCAGCAGTTTATCATCCAGCAATGAGCAGTTCTTC
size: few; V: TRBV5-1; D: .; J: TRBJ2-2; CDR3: CASSSRANTGELFF; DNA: TGCGCCAGCAGCTCGAGGGCGAACACCGGGGAGCTGTTTTTT
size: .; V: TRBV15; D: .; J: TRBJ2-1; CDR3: CATSRDQGDNEQFF; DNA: TGTGCCACCAGCAGAGATCAAGGTGACAATGAGCAGTTCTTC
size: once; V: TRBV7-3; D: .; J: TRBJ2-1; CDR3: CASSLKGENEQFF; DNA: TGTGCCAGCAGCTTAAAAGGGGAGAATGAGCAGTTCTTC
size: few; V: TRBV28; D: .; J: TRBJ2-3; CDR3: CASTRGSPDTQYF; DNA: TGTGCCAGCACAAGGGGTAGCCCAGATACGCAGTATTTT
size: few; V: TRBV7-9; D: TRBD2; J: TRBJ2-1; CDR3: CASSLIRLAGDNEQFF; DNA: TGTGCCAGCAGCTTAATCCGACTAGCGGGTGACAATGAGCAGTTCTTC
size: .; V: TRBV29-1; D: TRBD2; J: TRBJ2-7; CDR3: CSVEGNLAGFYEQYF; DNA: TGCAGCGTTGAGGGAAACTTAGCGGGATTCTACGAGCAGTACTTC
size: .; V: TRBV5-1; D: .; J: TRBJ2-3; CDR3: CASRWRAQADTQYF; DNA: TGCGCCAGCAGATGGAGGGCCCAGGCAGATACGCAGTATTTT
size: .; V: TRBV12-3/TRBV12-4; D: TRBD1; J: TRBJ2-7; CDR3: CASSDRVHEQYF; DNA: TGTGCCAGCTCTGACAGGGTCCACGAGCAGTACTTC
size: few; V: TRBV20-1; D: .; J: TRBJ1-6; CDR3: CSASGAARSPLHF; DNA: TGCAGTGCTAGCGGGGCCGCCCGGTCACCCCTCCACTTT
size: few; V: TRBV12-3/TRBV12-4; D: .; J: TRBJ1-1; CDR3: CASSLARGVSEAFF; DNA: TGTGCCAGCAGTTTAGCGAGGGGGGTGTCTGAAGCTTTCTTT
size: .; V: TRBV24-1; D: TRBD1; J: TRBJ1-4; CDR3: CATRDSRVEKLFF; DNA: TGTGCCACCCGGGACAGCCGAGTTGAAAAACTGTTTTTT
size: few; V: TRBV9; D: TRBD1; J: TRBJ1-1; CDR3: CASSALGQGNTEAFF; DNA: TGTGCCAGCAGCGCCCTGGGACAGGGGAACACTGAAGCTTTCTTT
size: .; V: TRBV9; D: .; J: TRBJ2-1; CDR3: CASSVLKGSYNEQFF; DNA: TGTGCCAGCAGCGTCCTAAAAGGCTCCTACAATGAGCAGTTCTTC
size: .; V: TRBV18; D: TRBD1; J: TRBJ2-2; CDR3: CASSRRQGPNTGELFF; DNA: TGTGCCAGCTCACGCAGACAGGGGCCGAACACCGGGGAGCTGTTTTTT
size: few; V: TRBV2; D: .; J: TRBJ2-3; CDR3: CASSEAHGKSTDTQYF; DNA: TGTGCCAGCAGTGAAGCGCATGGAAAAAGCACAGATACGCAGTATTTT
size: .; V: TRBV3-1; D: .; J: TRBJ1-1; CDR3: CASSQGYTEAFF; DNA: TGTGCCAGCAGCCAAGGATACACTGAAGCTTTCTTT
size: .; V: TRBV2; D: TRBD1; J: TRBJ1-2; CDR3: CASSVLTGGLYGYTF; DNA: TGTGCCAGCAGTGTTTTGACAGGGGGCCTCTATGGCTACACCTTC
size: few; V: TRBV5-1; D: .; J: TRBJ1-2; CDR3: CASSKDRNYGYTF; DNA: TGCGCCAGCAGCAAAGACAGGAACTATGGCTACACCTTC
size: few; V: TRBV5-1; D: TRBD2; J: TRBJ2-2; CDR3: CASSELAGANTGELFF; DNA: TGCGCCAGCAGCGAACTAGCGGGGGCGAACACCGGGGAGCTGTTTTTT
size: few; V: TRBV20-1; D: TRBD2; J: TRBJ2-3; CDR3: CSAETSGSPDTQYF; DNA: TGCAGTGCAGAAACTAGCGGGAGCCCAGATACGCAGTATTTT
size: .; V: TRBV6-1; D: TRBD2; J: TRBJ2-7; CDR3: CASRTSGKSLEQYF; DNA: TGTGCCAGCAGGACTAGCGGGAAGAGCCTCGAGCAGTACTTC
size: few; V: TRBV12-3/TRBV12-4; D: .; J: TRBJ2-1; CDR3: CAIKSRDTYNEQFF; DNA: TGTGCCATCAAGAGCAGGGATACCTACAATGAGCAGTTCTTC
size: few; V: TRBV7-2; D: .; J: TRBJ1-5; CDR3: CASSLRNEGQPQHF; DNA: TGTGCCAGCAGCTTACGAAATGAAGGTCAGCCCCAGCATTTT
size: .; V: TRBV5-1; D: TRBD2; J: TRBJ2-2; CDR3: CASSQTSGVANTGELFF; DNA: TGCGCCAGCAGCCAGACTAGCGGGGTAGCGAACACCGGGGAGCTGTTTTTT
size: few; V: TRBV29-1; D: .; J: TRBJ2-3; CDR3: CSVPRAGQDTQYF; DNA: TGCAGCGTCCCCAGAGCAGGTCAAGATACGCAGTATTTT
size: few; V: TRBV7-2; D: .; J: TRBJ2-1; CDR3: CASSLAPLIGGSDLRGNEQFF; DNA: TGTGCCAGCAGCTTAGCCCCGCTGATAGGAGGGTCCGACCTCCGGGGTAATGAGCAGTTCTTC
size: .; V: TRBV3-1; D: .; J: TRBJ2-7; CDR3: CASSRKTESYEQYF; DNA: TGTGCCAGCAGTCGAAAAACAGAATCCTACGAGCAGTACTTC
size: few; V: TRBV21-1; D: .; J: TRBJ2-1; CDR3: CASSTSPGTQDNEQFF; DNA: TGTGCCAGCAGCACGAGCCCCGGGACACAAGACAATGAGCAGTTCTTC
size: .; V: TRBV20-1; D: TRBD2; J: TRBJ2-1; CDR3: CSAFREVEQFF; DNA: TGCAGTGCTTTTCGGGAGGTTGAGCAGTTCTTC
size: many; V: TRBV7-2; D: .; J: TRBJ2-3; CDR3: CASSPDIGTDTQYF; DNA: TGTGCCAGCAGCCCTGACATAGGCACAGATACGCAGTATTTT
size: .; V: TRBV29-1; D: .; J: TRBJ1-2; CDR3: CSVDTGYTF; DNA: TGCAGCGTTGACACAGGCTACACCTTC
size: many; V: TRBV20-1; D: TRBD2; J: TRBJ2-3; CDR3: CSARTFGLAGVIDTQYF; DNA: TGCAGTGCTAGAACTTTCGGACTAGCGGGAGTCATAGATACGCAGTATTTT
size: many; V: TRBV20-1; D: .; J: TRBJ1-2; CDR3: CSASAAAIFSNYGYTF; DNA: TGCAGTGCTAGCGCGGCAGCCATCTTCTCTAACTATGGCTACACCTTC